The source of this TCR beta chain is a study of blood T cell repertoires in COVID-19. Overall study context: There were acute and convalescent COVID-19 samples, and they came from the United States, Italy and Spain. In each case, the material was cDNA or gDNA derived from T cells, B-cell-depleted T cells, or PBMCs.

CDR3 length: 10 amino acids. V shed 3 bases and J shed 8 bases, with 4 bases lying between them. CDR1 is SNHLY and CDR2 is FYNNEI in the germline V gene. As handled by the study authors: The assay estimated nucleated cells by amplifying reference gene primers. Generated by immunoSEQ multiplex PCR, the TCRdb table keeps only in-frame clones and is missing some. For V, J and clone size, that table is used; D and trimming come from the DNA. The sample carries about 81,000 clones, roughly four fifths recorded once. The TCR sequence derives from a human donor in a cohort sampled during active COVID-19. This sequence joins TRBV2 and TRBJ1-1; no clear D. Material: peripheral blood. The CDR3 region is CASSDGEAFF. The CDR3 DNA reads TGTGCCAGCAGTGATGGCGAAGCTTTCTTT. The variable domain in full, with the rest retrieved from reference TRBV2 and TRBJ1-1, is EPEVTQTPSHQVTQMGQEVILRCVPISNHLYFYWYRQILGQKVEFLVSFYNNEISEKSEIFDDQFSVERPDGSNFTLKIRSTKLEDSAMYFCASSDGEAFFGQGTRLTVV.